Listed below are T cell receptor beta chains from one sample, sequenced in a study of regulatory T cells in long-lasting Graves disease. In TCRdb, the multiplex PCR reads were re-called with MiXCR into one record per CDR3 protein. The top ten clones hold 6.5% to 9% of a sample with about 470,000 distinct CDR3 sequences, roughly a fifth of them seen once. The sequences come from peripheral blood mononuclear cells (PBMCs), collected when the disease was refractory, from a patient treated with antithyroid drugs. Every receptor here comes from a female donor with Graves disease. CDR3s include the opening cysteine and the closing phenylalanine or tryptophan. The order of the fields is J gene, clone size, CDR3 length, D gene, V gene, CDR3 protein, CDR3 DNA. The D gene is left open where the match is weak. The size entry is marked missing in some rows and otherwise reads once, few, many or a size class.

>TRBJ1-1|many|13|NA|TRBV29-1
CSVVRPLNTEAFF
TGCAGCGTTGTGCGTCCGTTGAACACTGAAGCTTTCTTT
>TRBJ1-1|NA|13|NA|TRBV4-2
CASSQERSAEAFF
TGTGCCAGCAGCCAAGAAAGGTCAGCTGAAGCTTTCTTT
>TRBJ1-2|few|14|TRBD1|TRBV30
CANRHAGTEYGYTF
TGTGCCAACCGCCATGCCGGGACAGAATATGGCTACACCTTC
>TRBJ2-2|NA|14|TRBD2|TRBV9
CASGSRGDTGELFF
TGTGCCAGCGGATCTCGGGGGGACACCGGGGAGCTGTTTTTT
>TRBJ2-7|many|12|NA|TRBV20-1
CSAQGREWEQYF
TGCAGTGCCCAGGGGCGGGAGTGGGAGCAGTACTTC
>TRBJ2-5|many|14|NA|TRBV28
CASSFRDTQETQYF
TGTGCCAGCAGTTTTCGGGACACCCAAGAGACCCAGTACTTC
>TRBJ2-4|NA|20|TRBD2|TRBV7-2
CASSLIGQSWGPSGKNIQYF
TGTGCCAGCAGCCTAATCGGTCAAAGTTGGGGTCCTAGCGGCAAAAACATTCAGTACTTC
>TRBJ2-4|many|13|NA|TRBV28
CASRDSAQNIQYF
TGTGCCAGCCGGGACTCAGCGCAAAACATTCAGTACTTC
>TRBJ2-2|NA|15|TRBD1|TRBV3-1
CASRQQGRNTGELFF
TGTGCCAGCAGGCAACAGGGGCGGAACACCGGGGAGCTGTTTTTT
>TRBJ2-5|many|15|NA|TRBV6-1
CASSEDLGSQETQYF
TGTGCCAGCAGTGAAGATTTAGGGAGCCAAGAGACCCAGTACTTC
>TRBJ1-1|many|15|NA|TRBV12-3/TRBV12-4
CASARPGGANTEAFF
TGTGCCAGCGCCCGGCCCGGGGGAGCGAACACTGAAGCTTTCTTT
>TRBJ1-5|NA|15|NA|TRBV18
CASSPQGTGNQPQHF
TGTGCCAGCTCACCACAGGGAACTGGGAATCAGCCCCAGCATTTT
>TRBJ2-2|NA|15|TRBD1|TRBV5-1
CASSWTGTNTGELFF
TGCGCCAGCAGCTGGACAGGGACGAACACCGGGGAGCTGTTTTTT
>TRBJ2-1|few|14|TRBD1|TRBV7-9
CASSWTGGYNEQFF
TGTGCCAGCAGCTGGACAGGGGGTTACAATGAGCAGTTCTTC
>TRBJ2-3|few|14|NA|TRBV6-1
CASSPTGGTDTQYF
TGTGCCAGCAGTCCTACCGGAGGCACAGATACGCAGTATTTT
>TRBJ1-2|many|14|NA|TRBV2
CASTEGGSPYGYTF
TGTGCCAGCACCGAGGGGGGCAGCCCCTATGGCTACACCTTC
>TRBJ2-5|many|16|NA|TRBV3-1
CASTTNDRDRQETQYF
TGTGCCAGCACCACAAACGACCGGGACCGGCAAGAGACCCAGTACTTC
>TRBJ2-5|many|13|NA|TRBV20-1
CSAIGGGGETQYF
TGCAGTGCCATTGGAGGGGGAGGGGAGACCCAGTACTTC
>TRBJ1-6|NA|16|NA|TRBV14
CASSQPGTGWNSPLHF
TGTGCCAGCAGCCAACCCGGGACGGGTTGGAATTCACCCCTCCACTTT
>TRBJ2-5|many|11|NA|TRBV10-3
CAISEEETQYF
TGTGCCATCAGTGAAGAAGAGACCCAGTACTTC
>TRBJ2-5|many|12|NA|TRBV12-3/TRBV12-4
CASWTLHETQYF
TGTGCCAGTTGGACTTTACACGAGACCCAGTACTTC
>TRBJ2-7|few|11|NA|TRBV7-2
CASSALYEQYF
TGTGCCAGCAGCGCGCTCTACGAGCAGTACTTC
>TRBJ1-1|NA|15|NA|TRBV19
CASSASGLRETEAFF
TGTGCCAGTAGTGCCTCGGGACTCCGGGAAACTGAAGCTTTCTTT
>TRBJ1-3|NA|16|NA|TRBV12-3/TRBV12-4
CASSLIYESKGNTIYF
TGTGCCAGCAGTTTGATATACGAGTCTAAGGGAAACACCATATATTTT
>TRBJ1-5|few|15|NA|TRBV6-5
CASSYAGHKSGPQHF
TGTGCCAGCAGTTACGCGGGACACAAATCAGGACCCCAGCATTTT
>TRBJ2-2|few|16|NA|TRBV4-2
CASSQGPVYYTGELFF
TGTGCCAGCAGCCAAGGGCCCGTGTACTACACCGGGGAGCTGTTTTTT
>TRBJ2-7|NA|13|TRBD1|TRBV14
CASSWGQLREQYF
TGTGCCAGCAGCTGGGGACAGCTGCGCGAGCAGTACTTC
>TRBJ1-3|few|13|NA|TRBV20-1
CSASQGPGNTIYF
TGCAGTGCTAGTCAGGGGCCGGGAAACACCATATATTTT
>TRBJ1-2|NA|13|NA|TRBV19
CASSWQGRDGYTF
TGTGCCAGTAGTTGGCAGGGTCGGGATGGCTACACCTTC
>TRBJ2-7|many|14|TRBD2|TRBV2
CASNGGGISYEQYF
TGTGCCAGCAATGGCGGGGGAATCTCCTACGAGCAGTACTTC